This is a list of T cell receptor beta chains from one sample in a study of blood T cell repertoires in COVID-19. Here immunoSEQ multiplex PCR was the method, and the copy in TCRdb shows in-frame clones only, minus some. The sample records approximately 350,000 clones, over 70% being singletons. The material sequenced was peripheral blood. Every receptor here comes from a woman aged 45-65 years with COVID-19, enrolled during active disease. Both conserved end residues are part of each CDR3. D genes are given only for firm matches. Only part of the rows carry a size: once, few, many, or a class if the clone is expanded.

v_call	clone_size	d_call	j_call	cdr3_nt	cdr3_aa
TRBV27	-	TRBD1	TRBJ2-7	TGTGCCAGCAGTTTATACAGGGGGCGCTTCGAGCAGTACTTC	CASSLYRGRFEQYF
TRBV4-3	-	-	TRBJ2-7	TGCGCCAGCAGCCAAGAAGCTTCAACGGGCTCCTACGAGCAGTACTTC	CASSQEASTGSYEQYF
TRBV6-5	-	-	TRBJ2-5	TGTGCCAGCAGTTACTCGAGGCCCCAAGAGACCCAGTACTTC	CASSYSRPQETQYF
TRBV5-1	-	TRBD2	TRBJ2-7	TGCGCCAGCAGCTTAATACTAGCGGGGACCTACGAGCAGTACTTC	CASSLILAGTYEQYF
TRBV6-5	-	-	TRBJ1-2	TGTGCCAGCACTGGAGGAGTAGTTTTGGGTGGCTACACCTTC	CASTGGVVLGGYTF
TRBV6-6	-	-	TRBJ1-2	TGTGCCAGCAGCTGGGCCGGGACACAGGATTCCTATGGCTACACCTTC	CASSWAGTQDSYGYTF
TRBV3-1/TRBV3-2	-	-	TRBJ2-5	TGTGCCAGCAGCCATCTCGGGATTCAAGAGACCCAGTACTTC	CASSHLGIQETQYF
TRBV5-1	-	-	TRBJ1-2	TGCGCCAGCGGCCAGGGGAGTCTAACTTATGGCTACACCTTC	CASGQGSLTYGYTF
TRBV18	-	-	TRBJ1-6	TGTGCCAGCTCACCGTCCGTCGGGGGAGATTCACCCCTCCACTTT	CASSPSVGGDSPLHF
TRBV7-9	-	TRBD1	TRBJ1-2	TGTGCCAGCAGCCCAGAGACAGGGTTCGCCGTCTACACCTTC	CASSPETGFAVYTF
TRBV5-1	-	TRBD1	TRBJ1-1	TGCGCCAGCAGCAGGGACAGGGATCACACTGAAGCTTTCTTT	CASSRDRDHTEAFF
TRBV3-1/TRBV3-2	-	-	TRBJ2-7	TGTGCCAGCAGCCCCCTCCTTGGCGGGAAGGCCTACGAGCAGTACTTC	CASSPLLGGKAYEQYF
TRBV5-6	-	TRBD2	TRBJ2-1	TGTGCCAGCAGCGGCGGGGGGTTAGCGCATAGCTCCTACAATGAGCAGTTCTTC	CASSGGGLAHSSYNEQFF
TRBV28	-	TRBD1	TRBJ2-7	TGTGCCAGCAGTTGGGACAGGGACTACGAGCAGTACTTC	CASSWDRDYEQYF
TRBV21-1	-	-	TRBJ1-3	TGTGCCAGCAGCAACCAGGGGAGCTCTGGAAACACCATATATTTT	CASSNQGSSGNTIYF
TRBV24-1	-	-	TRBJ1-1	TGTGCCACCAGTGATCAGGGCGCAGGAGAAGCTTTCTTT	CATSDQGAGEAFF
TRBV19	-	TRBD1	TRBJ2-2	TGTGCCAGTAAGGGACAGGGGGTCGGCGGGGAGCTGTTTTTT	CASKGQGVGGELFF
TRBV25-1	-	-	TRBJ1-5	TGTGCCAGCAGTGAAGAGAATCAGCCCCAGCATTTT	CASSEENQPQHF
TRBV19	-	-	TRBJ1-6	TGTGCCAGTTTGGAGGGGGGGGTTTATAATTCACCCCTCCACTTT	CASLEGGVYNSPLHF
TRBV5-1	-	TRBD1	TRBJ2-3	TGCGCCAGCAGCTCCGGGGGGACAGGGGTCACAGATACGCAGTATTTT	CASSSGGTGVTDTQYF
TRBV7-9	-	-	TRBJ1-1	TGTGCCAGCACAACTGCCCACCACAGTCAGATGAACACTGAAGCTTTCTTT	CASTTAHHSQMNTEAFF
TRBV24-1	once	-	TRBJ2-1	TGTGCCACCAGTGATAGCCATGAGCAGTTCTTC	CATSDSHEQFF
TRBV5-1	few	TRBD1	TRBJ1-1	TGCGCCAGCAGCTTGGGGGGACAGGGGAACACTGAAGCTTTCTTT	CASSLGGQGNTEAFF
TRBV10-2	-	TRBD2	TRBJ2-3	TGCGCCAGCGTAGAGTGGACTAGCGGGATCGGCACAGATACGCAGTATTTT	CASVEWTSGIGTDTQYF
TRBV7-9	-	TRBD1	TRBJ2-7	TGTGCCAGCAGCCCCTCTCCACCAGGGGGTTACGAGCAGTACTTC	CASSPSPPGGYEQYF
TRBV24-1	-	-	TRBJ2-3	TGTGCCACCAGTGGGACTACAGATACGCAGTATTTT	CATSGTTDTQYF
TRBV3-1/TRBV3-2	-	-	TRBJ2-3	TGTGCCAGCAGCCAAGAGTTGACTAGTGGGGGAGTTGTGGCAGATACGCAGTATTTT	CASSQELTSGGVVADTQYF
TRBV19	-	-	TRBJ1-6	TGTGCCAGTAGCTCAGGGCTTGCACCCCTCCACTTT	CASSSGLAPLHF
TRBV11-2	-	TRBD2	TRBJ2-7	TGTGCCAGCAGCATCCGGGGCCGGGTAGCGGGAACCTACGAGCAGTACTTC	CASSIRGRVAGTYEQYF
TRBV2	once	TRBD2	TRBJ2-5	TGTGCCAGCAGGGGGACTAGCGGGGCCCTAGCCCGGTCCAAGACCCAGTACTTC	CASRGTSGALARSKTQYF
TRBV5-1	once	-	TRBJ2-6	TGCGCCAGCAGCTTAACAGGGTTTACCTTCTCTGGGGCCAACGTCCTGACTTTC	CASSLTGFTFSGANVLTF
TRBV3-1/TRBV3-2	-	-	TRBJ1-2	TGTGCCAGCAGCCAAGATATATTATTTCGTGGCTACACCTTC	CASSQDILFRGYTF
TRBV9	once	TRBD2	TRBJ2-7	TGTGCCAGCAGCGTCGCGGGGCTAGCGGGCTACGAGCAGTACTTC	CASSVAGLAGYEQYF
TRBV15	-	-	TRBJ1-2	TGTGCCACCCGGGAGGGGCCCGGCTACACCTTC	CATREGPGYTF
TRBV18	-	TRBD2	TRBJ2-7	TGTGCCAGCTCACCACTAGCGGGACCCTACGAGCAGTACTTC	CASSPLAGPYEQYF
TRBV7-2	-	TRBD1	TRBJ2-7	TGTGCCAGCAGCTCGGACAGGGGGTACTACGAGCAGTACTTC	CASSSDRGYYEQYF